Below are 31 T cell receptor beta chains sequenced from a single sample in a study of T cell responses to AZD1222 COVID-19 vaccine. Profiled with immunoSEQ multiplex PCR; TCRdb holds only in-frame clones, not every one. The table records about 140,000 clones, just under 95% of them present only once. The starting material was peripheral blood, obtained on day 0 of AZD1222 vaccination. Receptors originate from an adult in good health.

The rearrangement uses TRBV18 and TRBJ2-3; no clear D. The CDR3 totals 14 residues. The germline V and J ends were trimmed by 0 bases and 4 bases, with 8 bases remaining between them. Germline CDR1 KGHSH, CDR2 LQKENI. CDR3 amino acids: CASSPPHRADTQYF. CDR3 DNA: TGTGCCAGCTCACCACCGCATAGGGCAGATACGCAGTATTTT.

This clone has just one count. This CDR3 is also generated by other DNA sequences in the sample. J is TRBJ2-1 and V is TRBV19; 7 bases are a match to TRBD1. With V trimmed by 3 bases and J by 0 bases, 2 bases remained unmatched. The germline V gene encodes CDR1 LNHDA and CDR2 SQIVND (reference sequence). The CDR3 contains 15 residues. In DNA, the CDR3 is TGTGCCAGTAGTATGGGACAGAGCTCCTACAATGAGCAGTTCTTC. Its translation: CASSMGQSSYNEQFF.

V usage is TRBV5-6 and J usage is TRBJ2-7, with 9 bases identical to TRBD1. The CDR3 consists of 14 residues. The ends lost 3 bases at V and 0 bases at J; junction bases unmatched: 1. In germline, CDR1 is SGHDT, CDR2 YYEEEE. CDR3 DNA sequence: TGTGCCAGCAGCTGGGACAGGGCCTCCTACGAGCAGTACTTC. Its protein is CASSWDRASYEQYF. The full variable domain, its missing parts supplied by reference TRBV5-6 and TRBJ2-7, is DAGVTQSPTHLIKTRGQQVTLRCSPKSGHDTVSWYQQALGQGPQFIFQYYEEEERQRGNFPDRFSGHQFPNYSSELNVNALLLGDSALYLCASSWDRASYEQYFGPGTRLTVT.

The chain joins TRBV7-6 to TRBJ1-6; D perhaps matches TRBD1 (6 bases). Germline V CDR1 and CDR2: SGHVS, FNYEAQ. This CDR3 spans 18 amino acids. V was shortened by 5 bases and J by 0 bases, with 17 bases between the two germline ends. The CDR3 DNA follows: TGTGCCAGCAGCCCGGGACAACCTTCCCGCTCCTATAATTCACCCCTCCACTTT. Translated, it gives CASSPGQPSRSYNSPLHF.

The chain couples TRBV5-5 to TRBJ1-1; D not certain. Germline V lookup: CDR1 SGHKS, CDR2 YYEKEE (reference sequence). V was cut by 1 base and J by 2 bases, with 9 bases left in between. This CDR3 is 14 amino acids long. This CDR3 reads CASSLSSGNTEAFF. DNA of the CDR3: TGTGCCAGCAGCTTGTCGTCCGGCAACACTGAAGCTTTCTTT.

V gene TRBV15 combines with J gene TRBJ2-7; D is uncertain. Germline V lookup: CDR1 LNHNV, CDR2 YYDKDF (reference sequence). The CDR3 length is 15 residues. Trimming left V 6 bases short and J 3 bases short, with 18 bases between. The CDR3 DNA follows: TGTGCCACCAGTGAACCACGAGCAGGCCACTACGAGCAGTACTTC. Protein product: CATSEPRAGHYEQYF.

The chain couples TRBV18 to TRBJ1-3; 7 nucleotides line up with TRBD1. The CDR3 is 20 residues long. Germline CDR1 and CDR2: KGHSH and LQKENI. Trimming took 3 bases from V and 0 from J; bases not matched to a gene: 17. The CDR3 nucleotides are TGTGCCAGCTCACCTCGGACAGGTAGAATCGGTTTCCTCTCTGGAAACACCATATATTTT. Its translation is CASSPRTGRIGFLSGNTIYF. Filled out from reference TRBV18 and TRBJ1-3, the complete variable domain reads NAGVMQNPRHLVRRRGQEARLRCSPMKGHSHVYWYRQLPEEGLKFMVYLQKENIIDESGMPKERFSAEFPKEGPSILRIQQVVRGDSAAYFCASSPRTGRIGFLSGNTIYFGEGSWLTVV.

The V call is TRBV2, the J call TRBJ1-4; D not resolved. There are 12 residues in the CDR3. Germline values: CDR1 SNHLY, CDR2 FYNNEI. The V and J ends lost 6 bases and 3 bases respectively, with 5 bases between them. The CDR3 nucleotides are TGTGCCAGCAGGGGTCCTAATGAAAAACTGTTTTTT. Protein: CASRGPNEKLFF.

The chain has TRBV4-1 and TRBJ2-1; D tentatively reads TRBD1 or TRBD2 (6 bases each). V lost 4 bases and J 10 bases, leaving 8 bases between the germline ends. Germline assignment: CDR1 MGHRA and CDR2 YSYEKL. This CDR3 region has 11 residues. The CDR3 DNA is TGCGCCAGCAGCCTAGGGGGGGAGCAGTTCTTC. The encoded protein is CASSLGGEQFF.

This clone was found once. The J gene is TRBJ2-5, the V gene TRBV28; D is perhaps TRBD1 or TRBD2 (5 bases each). CDR1 is MDHEN and CDR2 is SYDVKM in the germline V gene. The CDR3 runs to 15 residues. Trimming shortened V by 4 bases and J by 1 base, and 13 bases separated the two germline ends. CDR3 protein: CASSWDRDLQETQYF. CDR3 in DNA: TGTGCCAGCAGTTGGGACCGGGATCTCCAAGAGACCCAGTACTTC.

The chain uses TRBV27 and TRBJ2-1; unclear D gene. Germline V gene lookup returns CDR1 MNHEY and CDR2 SMNVEV (reference sequence). V was cut by 6 bases and J by 10 bases, with 22 bases left in between. The CDR3 spans 15 residues. CDR3 nucleotides: TGTGCCAGCAGCCCTACCCCGCTTGCCCGAGTGGAGCAGTTCTTC. Protein product: CASSPTPLARVEQFF.

V usage is TRBV6-1 and J usage is TRBJ2-2; tentatively, D is TRBD1 (6 bases). Germline CDR1 is MNHNS and CDR2 is SASEGT. The CDR3 length is 14 residues. V lost 3 bases to trimming and J lost 3 bases, with 8 bases between them. In DNA, the CDR3 is TGTGCCAGCAGTGACGGACAGTACACCGGGGAGCTGTTTTTT. Its translation: CASSDGQYTGELFF.

The chain combines TRBV7-2 with TRBJ1-2; D is uncertain. The ends were cut back, 0 bases at V and 6 bases at J, with 20 bases in the middle. Germline loops: CDR1 SGHTA, CDR2 FQGNSA. This CDR3 comprises 17 residues. In nucleotides, the CDR3 is TGTGCCAGCAGCTTAGCCACAGCATATATTTCGGGGAATGGCTACACCTTC. This translates into CASSLATAYISGNGYTF. Full variable domain (missing parts from reference TRBV7-2 and TRBJ1-2): GAGVSQSPSNKVTEKGKDVELRCDPISGHTALYWYRQSLGQGLEFLIYFQGNSAPDKSGLPSDRFSAERTGGSVSTLTIQRTQQEDSAVYLCASSLATAYISGNGYTFGSGTRLTVV.

The chain carries TRBV6-6 and TRBJ1-1; D ambiguous. Germline CDR1 and CDR2: MNHNY and SVGAGI (reference sequence). V gave up 0 bases and J gave up 0 bases, with 5 bases separating them. The CDR3 covers 14 residues. The CDR3 region has the DNA TGTGCCAGCAGTTACTCGATCATGAACACTGAAGCTTTCTTT. Its protein product is CASSYSIMNTEAFF.

The chain employs TRBV6-6 and TRBJ1-6; the D gene is possibly TRBD1 (5 bases). CDR1 and CDR2 (germline): MNHNY, SVGAGI (reference sequence). The ends were cut back, 6 bases at V and 1 base at J, with 28 bases in the middle. This CDR3 spans 21 amino acids. CDR3 in amino acids: CASSPFVGASYDWSYNSPLHF. In nucleotides, the CDR3 is TGTGCCAGCAGCCCCTTCGTCGGGGCATCTTACGATTGGTCCTATAATTCACCCCTCCACTTT.

CDR3 nucleotide sequence: TGTGCCAGCAGCCGAGTGGGGGCCGGCGGTGAGCAGTTCTTC. Translation: CASSRVGAGGEQFF. The chain carries TRBV3-1 (or the pseudogene TRBV3-2) and TRBJ2-1; D perhaps matches TRBD1 (6 bases). V was trimmed by 4 bases and J by 9 bases, leaving 16 bases between them. The CDR3 is 14 amino acids. Per the germline V gene, CDR1 is LGHDT and CDR2 is YNNKEL (reference sequence).

The J gene is TRBJ2-3, the V gene TRBV6-1; no firm D call. The V and J ends lost 1 base and 6 bases respectively, with 14 bases between them. The CDR3 is 15 residues long. The germline CDR1 and CDR2 sequences are MNHNS and SASEGT. In nucleotides, the CDR3 is TGTGCCAGCAGTGAAGATACGGGCTCGATGGATACGCAGTATTTT. This codes for CASSEDTGSMDTQYF.

This clone has just one count. This chain uses TRBV29-1 with TRBJ2-7; 10 bases are shared with TRBD2. The CDR3 is made up of 14 amino acids. The germline V gene has CDR1 SQVTM and CDR2 ANQGSEA. With V trimmed by 6 bases and J by 4 bases, 9 bases remained unmatched. The CDR3 nucleotides read TGCAGCGTGTTAGCGGGAGGAGAGCGATACGAGCAGTACTTC. Protein product: CSVLAGGERYEQYF.

This clone was seen a single time. V usage is TRBV4-1 and J usage is TRBJ1-2; a weak D match, TRBD1 (6 bases). V was clipped by 4 bases and J by 7 bases, with 22 bases between them. Germline CDR1 is MGHRA and CDR2 is YSYEKL. The CDR3 totals 16 residues. The CDR3 sequence: CASSRPPPRDTAGYTF. CDR3 nucleotide sequence: TGCGCCAGCAGCCGCCCCCCGCCTCGGGACACGGCTGGCTACACCTTC.

The V call is TRBV13, the J call TRBJ2-2; 9 positions agree with TRBD2. Trimming cost V 5 bases and J 0 bases; bases outside gene matches: 1. The germline CDR1 and CDR2 sequences are PRHDT and FYEKMQ (reference sequence). The CDR3 runs 15 residues. CDR3 sequence: CASSRLAANTGELFF. DNA of the CDR3: TGTGCCAGCAGCCGACTAGCGGCGAACACCGGGGAGCTGTTTTTT.

The rearrangement links TRBV7-8 to TRBJ2-3; 8 bases align to TRBD1. Trimming removed 1 base from V and 2 bases from J; junction bases left unmatched: 5. The CDR3 sequence is 16 residues long. Germline lookup yields CDR1 SGHVS and CDR2 FQNEAQ. The CDR3 is CASSLVGTGNTDTQYF. The DNA of the CDR3 is TGTGCCAGCAGCTTAGTAGGGACAGGAAACACAGATACGCAGTATTTT.

The sample holds one count of this clone. J is TRBJ2-1 and V is TRBV3-1 (or the pseudogene TRBV3-2); D is unresolved. V was shortened by 0 bases and J by 8 bases, with 5 bases between the two germline ends. The CDR3 runs to 12 residues. Germline assignment: CDR1 LGHDT and CDR2 YNNKEL (reference sequence). The CDR3 sequence: CASSQDVDEQFF. The CDR3 DNA is TGTGCCAGCAGCCAAGACGTCGATGAGCAGTTCTTC.

The chain links TRBV28 to TRBJ1-2; D unresolved. The CDR3 sequence is 13 residues long. With 2 bases removed from V and 4 bases from J, the gap between germline ends came to 8 bases. The V gene's germline CDR1 is MDHEN and CDR2 SYDVKM. CDR3 sequence reads: CASSLMPGYGYTF. The CDR3 nucleotides read TGTGCCAGCAGTTTAATGCCAGGCTATGGCTACACCTTC.

As to this clone: The sample contains more than one DNA sequence encoding this CDR3. The gene calls are TRBV28 and TRBJ1-5; D unclear. CDR1 is MDHEN and CDR2 is SYDVKM in the germline V gene. Deletions cut 6 bases from V and 3 bases from J, with 9 bases between. The CDR3 runs to 13 residues. The CDR3 region is CASRAYNNQPQHF. The CDR3 nucleotides are TGTGCCAGCAGGGCCTACAACAATCAGCCCCAGCATTTT.

A word on this clone: Other DNA variants within this sample encode the same CDR3. V and J are TRBV27 and TRBJ1-6; D perhaps matches TRBD1 (5 bases). The CDR3 has 12 amino acids. Per germline, CDR1 MNHEY and CDR2 SMNVEV (reference sequence). Trimming took off 2 bases at V and 10 bases at J, with 6 bases between the two ends. The CDR3 sequence: CASSLGGSPLHF. The CDR3 DNA sequence: TGTGCCAGCAGTTTAGGGGGGTCACCCCTCCACTTT.

The chain carries TRBV18 and TRBJ1-2; TRBD1 matches 8 bases. CDR1 and CDR2 (germline): KGHSH, LQKENI. The CDR3 spans 14 residues. V was pared by 4 bases and J by 8 bases, with 9 bases of the junction left unmatched. The CDR3 DNA is TGTGCCAGCTCACGAGAGACAGGGGCCGCCGGCTACACCTTC. It is translated as CASSRETGAAGYTF.

The rearrangement uses TRBV6-5 and TRBJ1-3; D gene uncertain. The V end was cut by 8 bases, the J end by 4 bases, with 6 bases between. CDR3 length: 11 amino acids. Germline V CDR1 and CDR2: MNHEY, SVGAGI. The chain's CDR3 is CASAGGNTIYF. CDR3 nucleotide sequence: TGTGCCAGCGCCGGGGGAAACACCATATATTTT.

This chain joins TRBV19 and TRBJ2-1, with TRBD2 matching over 15 bases. The CDR3 length is 20 residues. CDR1 is LNHDA, CDR2 SQIVND, per germline (reference sequence). V shed 4 bases, J shed 1 base, and the junction held 11 bases outside the gene matches. CDR3 nucleotide sequence: TGTGCCAGTAGTACCCTGGGACTAGCGGGGGGCTCTCTGTCCTACAATGAGCAGTTCTTC. Its protein is CASSTLGLAGGSLSYNEQFF.

This chain uses TRBV28 with TRBJ1-3; 10 bases map to TRBD1. The V segment lost 5 bases and the J segment 4 bases; nucleotides outside the gene matches: 5. Per the germline V gene, CDR1 is MDHEN and CDR2 is SYDVKM. The CDR3 runs 15 residues. The CDR3 loop reads CASSPRQGAGNTIYF. CDR3 DNA: TGTGCCAGCAGTCCCCGACAGGGGGCGGGAAACACCATATATTTT.

The chain combines TRBV24-1 with TRBJ1-5, with 7 bases fitting TRBD1. V was clipped by 2 bases and J by 4 bases; unmatched bases: 7. This CDR3 region has 16 residues. Germline V gene sequence: CDR1 KGHDR, CDR2 SFDVKD. CDR3 nucleotides: TGTGCCACCAGTGATTCCGGGACAGTAGGGAATCAGCCCCAGCATTTT. It codes for CATSDSGTVGNQPQHF.

The CDR3, as DNA: TGCGCCAGCAGTCAACACAATAATGAGCAGTTCTTC. Its protein product is CASSQHNNEQFF. V is TRBV10-1 and J is TRBJ2-1; D gene uncertain. The V gene lost 5 bases and the J gene lost 7 bases, with 9 bases spanning the gap. Germline CDR1 WNHNN, CDR2 SYGVQD (reference sequence). The CDR3 runs to 12 residues.